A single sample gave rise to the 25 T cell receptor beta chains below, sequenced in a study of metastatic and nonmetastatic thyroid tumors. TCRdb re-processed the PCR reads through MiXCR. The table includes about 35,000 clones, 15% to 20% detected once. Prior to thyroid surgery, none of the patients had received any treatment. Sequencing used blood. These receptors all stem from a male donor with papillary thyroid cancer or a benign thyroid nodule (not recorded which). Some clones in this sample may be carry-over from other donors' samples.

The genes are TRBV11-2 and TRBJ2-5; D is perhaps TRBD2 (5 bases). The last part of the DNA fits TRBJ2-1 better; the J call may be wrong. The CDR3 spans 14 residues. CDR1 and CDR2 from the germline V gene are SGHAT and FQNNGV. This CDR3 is CASSTRGPWYEQFF. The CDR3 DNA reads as TGTGCCAGCAGCACGCGAGGGCCTTGGTATGAGCAGTTCTTC.

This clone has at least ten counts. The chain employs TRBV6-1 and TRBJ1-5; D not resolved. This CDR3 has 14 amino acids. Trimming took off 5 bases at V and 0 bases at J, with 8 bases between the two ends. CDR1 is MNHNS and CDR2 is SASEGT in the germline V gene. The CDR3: CASSKSYSNQPQHF. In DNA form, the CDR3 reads TGTGCCAGCAGTAAAAGTTATAGCAATCAGCCCCAGCATTTT.

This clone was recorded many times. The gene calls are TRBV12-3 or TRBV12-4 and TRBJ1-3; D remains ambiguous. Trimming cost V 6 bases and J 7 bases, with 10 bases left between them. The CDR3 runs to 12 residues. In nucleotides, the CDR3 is TGTGCCAGCAGGCTGAGGGCCAACACCATATATTTT. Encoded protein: CASRLRANTIYF.

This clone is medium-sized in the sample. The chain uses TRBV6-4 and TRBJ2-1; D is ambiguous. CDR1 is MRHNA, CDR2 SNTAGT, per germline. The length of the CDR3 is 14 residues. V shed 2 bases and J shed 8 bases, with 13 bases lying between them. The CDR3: CASSDGSDADEQFF. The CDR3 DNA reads TGTGCCAGCAGTGACGGATCAGACGCGGATGAGCAGTTCTTC.

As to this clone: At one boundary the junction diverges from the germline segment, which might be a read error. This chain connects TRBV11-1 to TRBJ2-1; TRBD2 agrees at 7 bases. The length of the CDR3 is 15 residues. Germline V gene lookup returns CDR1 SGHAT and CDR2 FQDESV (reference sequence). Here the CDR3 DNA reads TGTGCCAGCAGCTTAGTGGCGGGAGAGTTAGGTGAGAAGTTCTTC. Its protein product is CASSLVAGELGEKFF.

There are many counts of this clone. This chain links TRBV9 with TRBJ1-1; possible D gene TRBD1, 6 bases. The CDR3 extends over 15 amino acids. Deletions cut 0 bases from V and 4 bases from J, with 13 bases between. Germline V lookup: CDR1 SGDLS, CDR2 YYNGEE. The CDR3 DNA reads TGTGCCAGCAGCGTAGGGGCAGGGGAGGGCACTGAAGCTTTCTTT. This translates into CASSVGAGEGTEAFF.

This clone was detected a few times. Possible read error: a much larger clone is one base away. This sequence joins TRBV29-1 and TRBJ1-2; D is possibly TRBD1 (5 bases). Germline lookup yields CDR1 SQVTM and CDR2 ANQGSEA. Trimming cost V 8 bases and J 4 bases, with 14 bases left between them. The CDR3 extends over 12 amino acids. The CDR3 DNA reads TGCAGCTCCGGAGGGGAGGTCTATGGCTACACCTTC. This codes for CSSGGEVYGYTF.

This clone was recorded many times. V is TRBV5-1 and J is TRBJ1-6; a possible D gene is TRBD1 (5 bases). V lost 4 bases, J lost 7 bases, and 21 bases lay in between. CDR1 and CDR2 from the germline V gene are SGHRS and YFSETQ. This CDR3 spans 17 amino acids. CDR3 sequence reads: CASSPRPPEEGNSPLHF. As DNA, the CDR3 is TGCGCCAGCAGCCCCCGTCCCCCAGAGGAGGGGAATTCACCCCTCCACTTT. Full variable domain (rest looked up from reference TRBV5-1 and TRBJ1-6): KAGVTQTPRYLIKTRGQQVTLSCSPISGHRSVSWYQQTPGQGLQFLFEYFSETQRNKGNFPGRFSGRQFSNSRSEMNVSTLELGDSALYLCASSPRPPEEGNSPLHFGNGTRLTVT.

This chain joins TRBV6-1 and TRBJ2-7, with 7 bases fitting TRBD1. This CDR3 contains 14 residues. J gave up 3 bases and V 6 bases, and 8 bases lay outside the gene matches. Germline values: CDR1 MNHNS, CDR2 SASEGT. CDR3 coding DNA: TGTGCCAGCAGGATCCGGGACAGACACTACGAGCAGTACTTC. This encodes CASRIRDRHYEQYF.

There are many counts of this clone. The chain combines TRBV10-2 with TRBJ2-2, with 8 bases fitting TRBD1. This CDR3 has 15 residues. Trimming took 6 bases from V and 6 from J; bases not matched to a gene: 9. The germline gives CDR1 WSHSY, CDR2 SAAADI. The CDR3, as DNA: TGCGCCAGCAGCCCATCGGGACAGGCGGCCGGGGAGCTGTTTTTT. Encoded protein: CASSPSGQAAGELFF.

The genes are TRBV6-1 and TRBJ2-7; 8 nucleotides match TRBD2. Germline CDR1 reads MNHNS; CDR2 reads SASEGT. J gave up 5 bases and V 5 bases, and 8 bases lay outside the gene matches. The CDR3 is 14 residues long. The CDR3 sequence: CASSSAGVGDEQYF. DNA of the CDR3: TGTGCCAGCAGTTCAGCGGGAGTAGGAGACGAGCAGTACTTC.

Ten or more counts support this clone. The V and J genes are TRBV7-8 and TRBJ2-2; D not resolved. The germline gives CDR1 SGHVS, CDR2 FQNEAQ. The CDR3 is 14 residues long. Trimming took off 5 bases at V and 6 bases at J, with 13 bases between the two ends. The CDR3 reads CASSRPDGSGELFF. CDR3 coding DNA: TGTGCCAGCAGCCGCCCGGATGGGTCCGGGGAGCTGTTTTTT.

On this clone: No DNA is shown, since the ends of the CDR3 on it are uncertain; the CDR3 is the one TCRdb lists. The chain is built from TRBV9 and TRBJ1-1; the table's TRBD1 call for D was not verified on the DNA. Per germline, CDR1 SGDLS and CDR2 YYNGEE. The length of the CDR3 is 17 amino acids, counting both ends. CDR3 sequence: CASSVESFQVSATEAFF.

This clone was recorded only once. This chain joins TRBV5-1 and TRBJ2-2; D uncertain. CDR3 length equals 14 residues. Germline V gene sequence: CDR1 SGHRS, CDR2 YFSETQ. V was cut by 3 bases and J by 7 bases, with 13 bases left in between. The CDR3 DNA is TGCGCCAGCAGCTCTCCCACCCGCGGCGGGGAGCTGTTTTTT. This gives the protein CASSSPTRGGELFF. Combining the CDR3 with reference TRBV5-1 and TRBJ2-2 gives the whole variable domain KAGVTQTPRYLIKTRGQQVTLSCSPISGHRSVSWYQQTPGQGLQFLFEYFSETQRNKGNFPGRFSGRQFSNSRSEMNVSTLELGDSALYLCASSSPTRGGELFFGEGSRLTVL.

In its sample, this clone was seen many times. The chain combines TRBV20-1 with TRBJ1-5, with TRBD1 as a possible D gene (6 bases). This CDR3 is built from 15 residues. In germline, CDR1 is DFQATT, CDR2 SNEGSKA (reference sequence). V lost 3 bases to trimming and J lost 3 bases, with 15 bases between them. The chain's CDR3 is CSARRGSFINQPQHF. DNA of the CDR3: TGCAGTGCTAGGAGGGGGAGCTTTATCAATCAGCCCCAGCATTTT.

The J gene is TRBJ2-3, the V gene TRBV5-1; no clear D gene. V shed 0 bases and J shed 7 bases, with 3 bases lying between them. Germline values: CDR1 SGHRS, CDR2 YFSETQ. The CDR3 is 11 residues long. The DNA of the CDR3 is TGCGCCAGCAGCTTGGACTATACGCAGTATTTT. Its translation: CASSLDYTQYF.

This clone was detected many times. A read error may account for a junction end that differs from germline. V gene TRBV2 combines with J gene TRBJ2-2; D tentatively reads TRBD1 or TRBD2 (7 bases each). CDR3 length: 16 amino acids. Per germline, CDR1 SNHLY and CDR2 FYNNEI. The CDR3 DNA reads TGTGCCACCCGAGGGGGCAGGGGTAGAAGTGCGGGGGAGCTGTATTTT. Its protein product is CATRGGRGRSAGELYF.

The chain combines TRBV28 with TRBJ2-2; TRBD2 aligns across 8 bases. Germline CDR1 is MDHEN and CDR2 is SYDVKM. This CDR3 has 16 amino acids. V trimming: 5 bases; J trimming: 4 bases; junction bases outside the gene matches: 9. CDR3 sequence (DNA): TGTGCCAGCAGTCCTTACCGGGGGGGCGGCACCGGGGAGCTGTTTTTT. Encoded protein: CASSPYRGGGTGELFF.

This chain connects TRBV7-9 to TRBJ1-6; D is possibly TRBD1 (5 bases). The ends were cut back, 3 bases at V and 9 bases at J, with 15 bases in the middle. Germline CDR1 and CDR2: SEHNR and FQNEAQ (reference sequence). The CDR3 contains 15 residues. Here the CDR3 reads CASSFLEGGGSPLHF. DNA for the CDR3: TGTGCCAGCAGCTTTTTGGAGGGCGGGGGTTCACCCCTCCACTTT.

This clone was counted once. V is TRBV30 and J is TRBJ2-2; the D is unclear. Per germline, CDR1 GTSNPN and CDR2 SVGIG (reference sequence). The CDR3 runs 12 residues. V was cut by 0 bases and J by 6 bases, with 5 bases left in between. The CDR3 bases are TGTGCCTGGAGTGTGGTAGCCGGGGAGCTGTTTTTT. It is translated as CAWSVVAGELFF.

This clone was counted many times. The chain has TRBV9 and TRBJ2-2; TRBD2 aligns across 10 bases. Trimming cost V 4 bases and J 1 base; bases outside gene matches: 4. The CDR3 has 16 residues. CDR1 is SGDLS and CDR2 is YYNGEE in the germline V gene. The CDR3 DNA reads TGTGCCAGCAGCACCCGACTAGCGGGGAACACCGGGGAGCTGTTTTTT. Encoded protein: CASSTRLAGNTGELFF.

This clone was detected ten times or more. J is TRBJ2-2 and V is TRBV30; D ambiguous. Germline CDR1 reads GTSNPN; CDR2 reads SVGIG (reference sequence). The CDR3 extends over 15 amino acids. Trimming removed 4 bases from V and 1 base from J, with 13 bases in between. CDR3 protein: CAWNRVIRNTGELFF. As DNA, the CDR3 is TGTGCCTGGAATCGGGTTATCCGGAACACCGGGGAGCTGTTTTTT.

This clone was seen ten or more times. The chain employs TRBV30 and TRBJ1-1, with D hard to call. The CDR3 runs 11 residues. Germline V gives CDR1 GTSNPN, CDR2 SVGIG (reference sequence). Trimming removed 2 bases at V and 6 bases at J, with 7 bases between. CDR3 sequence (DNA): TGTGCCTGGAGTCGACTTTCTGAAGCTTTCTTT. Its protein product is CAWSRLSEAFF.

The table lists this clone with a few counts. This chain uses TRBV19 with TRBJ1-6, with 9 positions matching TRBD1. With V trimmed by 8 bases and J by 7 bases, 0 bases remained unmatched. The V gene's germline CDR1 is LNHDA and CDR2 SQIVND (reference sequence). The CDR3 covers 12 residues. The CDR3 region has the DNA TGTGCCAGTGGGACAGGGAATTCACCCCTCCACTTT. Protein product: CASGTGNSPLHF.

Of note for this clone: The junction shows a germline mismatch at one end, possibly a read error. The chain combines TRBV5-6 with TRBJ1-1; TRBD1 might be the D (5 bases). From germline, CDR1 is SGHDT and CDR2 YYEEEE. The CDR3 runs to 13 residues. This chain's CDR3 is CASSLQARNEALF. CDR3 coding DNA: TGTGCCAGCAGCCTACAGGCTCGGAATGAAGCTTTATTT.